This T cell receptor (beta chain) was recovered during a study of blood T cell repertoires in COVID-19. Everyone who took part was 18 to 89 years old, and they came from about two dozen US areas. In Cohort 3, a recovered donor had either two negative PCRs, clearance, or symptom resolution. Germline lookup yields CDR1 MNHEY and CDR2 SVGEGT. The CDR3 runs 17 residues. V lost 5 bases and J 6 bases, leaving 24 bases between the germline ends. Using immunoSEQ multiplex PCR, the repertoire was profiled, and TCRdb retains in-frame clones only, with some absent. Of 260,000 or so clones in the sample, about 85% were seen once.

The receptor was isolated from a woman aged 50 to 60 who had recovered from COVID-19. J is TRBJ2-3 and V is TRBV6-2 or TRBV6-3, with a possible D match to TRBD2 (6 bases). The specimen sequenced was PBMCs or T cells enriched from blood (not recorded which). The CDR3 region has the DNA TGTGCCAGCAGTCGCCCCACGGCCAATGCCGCGGGGGATACGCAGTATTTT. Encoded protein: CASSRPTANAAGDTQYF.